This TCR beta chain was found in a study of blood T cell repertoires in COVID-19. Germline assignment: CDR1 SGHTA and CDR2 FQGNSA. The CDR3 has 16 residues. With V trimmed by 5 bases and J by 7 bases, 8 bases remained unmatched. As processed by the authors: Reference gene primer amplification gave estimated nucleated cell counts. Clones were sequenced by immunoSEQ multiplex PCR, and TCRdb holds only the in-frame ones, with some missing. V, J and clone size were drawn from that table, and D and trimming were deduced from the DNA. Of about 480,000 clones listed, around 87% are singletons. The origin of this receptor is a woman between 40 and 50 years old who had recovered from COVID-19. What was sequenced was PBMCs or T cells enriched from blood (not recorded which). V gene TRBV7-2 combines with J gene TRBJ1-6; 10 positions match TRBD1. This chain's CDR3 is CASSIQGQGLNSPLHF. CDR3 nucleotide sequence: TGTGCCAGCAGCATACAGGGACAGGGGCTGAATTCACCCCTCCACTTT.